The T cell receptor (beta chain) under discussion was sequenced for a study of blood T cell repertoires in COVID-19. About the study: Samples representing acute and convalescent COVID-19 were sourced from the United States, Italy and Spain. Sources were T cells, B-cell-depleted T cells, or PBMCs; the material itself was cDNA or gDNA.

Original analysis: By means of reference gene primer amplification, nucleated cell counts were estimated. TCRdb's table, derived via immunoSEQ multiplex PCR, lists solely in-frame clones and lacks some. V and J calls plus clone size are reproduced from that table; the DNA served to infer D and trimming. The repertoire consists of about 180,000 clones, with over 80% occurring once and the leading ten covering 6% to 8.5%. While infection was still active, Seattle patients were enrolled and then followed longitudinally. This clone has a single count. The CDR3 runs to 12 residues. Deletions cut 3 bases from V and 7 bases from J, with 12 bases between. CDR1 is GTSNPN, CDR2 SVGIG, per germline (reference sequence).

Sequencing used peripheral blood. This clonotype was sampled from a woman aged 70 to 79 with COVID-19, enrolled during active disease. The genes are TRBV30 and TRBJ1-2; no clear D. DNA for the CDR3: TGTGCCTGGAGCCCCGCGAGTGGTGGCTACACCTTC. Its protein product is CAWSPASGGYTF.